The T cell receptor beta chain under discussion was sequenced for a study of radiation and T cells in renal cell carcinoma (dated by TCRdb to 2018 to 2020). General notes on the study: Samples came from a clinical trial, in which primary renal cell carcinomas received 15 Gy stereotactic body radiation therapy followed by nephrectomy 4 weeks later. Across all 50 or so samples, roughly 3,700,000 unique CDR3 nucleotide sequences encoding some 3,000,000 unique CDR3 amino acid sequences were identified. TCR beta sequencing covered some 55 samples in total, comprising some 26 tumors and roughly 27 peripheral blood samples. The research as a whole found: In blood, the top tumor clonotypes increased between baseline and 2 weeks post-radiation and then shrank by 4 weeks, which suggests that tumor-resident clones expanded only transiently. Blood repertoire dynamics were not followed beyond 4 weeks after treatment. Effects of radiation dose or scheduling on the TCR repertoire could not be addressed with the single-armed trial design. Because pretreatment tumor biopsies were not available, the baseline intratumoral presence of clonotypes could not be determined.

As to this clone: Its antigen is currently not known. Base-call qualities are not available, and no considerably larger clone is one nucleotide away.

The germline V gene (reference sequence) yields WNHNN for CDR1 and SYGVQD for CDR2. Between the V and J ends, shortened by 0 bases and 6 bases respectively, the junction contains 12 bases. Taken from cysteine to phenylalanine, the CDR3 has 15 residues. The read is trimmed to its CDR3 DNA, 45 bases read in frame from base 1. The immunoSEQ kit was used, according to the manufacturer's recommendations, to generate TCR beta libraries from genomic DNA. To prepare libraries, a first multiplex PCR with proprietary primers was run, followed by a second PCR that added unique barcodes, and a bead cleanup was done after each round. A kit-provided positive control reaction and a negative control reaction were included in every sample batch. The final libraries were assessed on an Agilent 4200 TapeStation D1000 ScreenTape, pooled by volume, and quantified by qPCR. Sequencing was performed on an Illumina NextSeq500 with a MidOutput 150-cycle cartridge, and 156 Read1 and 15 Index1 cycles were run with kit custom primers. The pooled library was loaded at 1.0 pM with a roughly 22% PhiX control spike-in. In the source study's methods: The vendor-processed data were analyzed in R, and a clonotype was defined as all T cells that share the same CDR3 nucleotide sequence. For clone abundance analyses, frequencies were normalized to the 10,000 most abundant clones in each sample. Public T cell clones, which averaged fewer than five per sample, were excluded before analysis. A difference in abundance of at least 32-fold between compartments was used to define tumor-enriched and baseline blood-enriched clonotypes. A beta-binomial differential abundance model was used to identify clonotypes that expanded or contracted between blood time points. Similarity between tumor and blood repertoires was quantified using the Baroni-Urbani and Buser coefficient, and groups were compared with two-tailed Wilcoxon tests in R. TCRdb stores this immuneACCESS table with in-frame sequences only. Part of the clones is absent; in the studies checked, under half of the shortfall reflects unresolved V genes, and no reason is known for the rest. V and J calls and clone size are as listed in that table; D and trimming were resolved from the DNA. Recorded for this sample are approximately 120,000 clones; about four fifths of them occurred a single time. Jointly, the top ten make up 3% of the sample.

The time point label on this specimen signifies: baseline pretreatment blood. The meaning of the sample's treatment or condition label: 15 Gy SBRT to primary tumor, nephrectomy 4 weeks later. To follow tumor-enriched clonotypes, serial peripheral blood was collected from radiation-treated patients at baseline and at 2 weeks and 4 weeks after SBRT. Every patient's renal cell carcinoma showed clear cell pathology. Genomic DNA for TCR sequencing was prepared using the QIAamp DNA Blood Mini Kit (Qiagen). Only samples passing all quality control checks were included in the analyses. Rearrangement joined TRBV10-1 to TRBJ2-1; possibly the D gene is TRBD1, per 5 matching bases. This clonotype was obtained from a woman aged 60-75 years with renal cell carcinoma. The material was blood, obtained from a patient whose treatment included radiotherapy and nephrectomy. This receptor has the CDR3 CASSESGLRGNEQFF. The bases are TGCGCCAGCAGTGAGTCGGGTCTAAGGGGCAATGAGCAGTTCTTC.